Listed below are T cell receptor beta chains from one sample, sequenced in a study of cytomegalovirus exposure and HLA in healthy donors. Produced via immunoSEQ multiplex PCR; TCRdb's table is partial and in-frame only. The sample comprises about 190,000 clones, around 87% of which are singletons, and 1% to 1.5% rests with the top ten. The material sequenced was PBMCs. The receptors derive from a man aged 30-40 years in good health and CMV-seronegative. The CDR3 runs from the conserved cysteine through the conserved F or W. D genes are given only for firm matches. Expanded clones are given a class, and other clones once, few, many or no size at all.

DNA,CDR3,J,V,D,size
TGTGCCAGCAGCCGACCGGGACTAGCGGGAGGTTGGTCAAATAAGGGGCAGTTCTTC,CASSRPGLAGGWSNKGQFF,TRBJ2-1,TRBV11-2,TRBD2,NA
TGTGCCAGCAGATTAAACAGCTGGGACACTGAAGCTTTCTTT,CASRLNSWDTEAFF,TRBJ1-1,TRBV2,NA,NA
TGTGCCAGCAGACTTGGGACAGGGGGAATCTATGGCTACACCTTC,CASRLGTGGIYGYTF,TRBJ1-2,TRBV28,TRBD1,NA
TGTGCCAGCAGCTCTCCCCCTCAGCCCCAGCATTTT,CASSSPPQPQHF,TRBJ1-5,TRBV7-2,NA,NA
TGTGCCAGCATCACTCCCGGTTCGTCATACGAGCAGTACTTC,CASITPGSSYEQYF,TRBJ2-7,TRBV28,NA,NA
TGCAGCGTTGAACGGCACGGACAGCTTAATGAGCAGTTCTTC,CSVERHGQLNEQFF,TRBJ2-1,TRBV29-1,NA,NA
TGTGCCTGGAGTGATGGCGGAACTAGCAATCAGCCCCAGCATTTT,CAWSDGGTSNQPQHF,TRBJ1-5,TRBV30,NA,NA
TGTGCCAGCAGCTTAATCGCAGTCAACACTGAAGCTTTCTTT,CASSLIAVNTEAFF,TRBJ1-1,TRBV7-8,NA,NA
TGTGCCAGCAGCGTCGGGACAGTAGATTACCAAGAGACCCAGTACTTC,CASSVGTVDYQETQYF,TRBJ2-5,TRBV27,TRBD1,NA
TGTGCCAGCTCACCACCGGAGGGGAACAATGAGCAGTTCTTC,CASSPPEGNNEQFF,TRBJ2-1,TRBV18,NA,NA
TGTGCCAGCAGTTTAGGTTCGATCGTAGACAGGGAAAAACTGTTTTTT,CASSLGSIVDREKLFF,TRBJ1-4,TRBV28,NA,NA
TGTGCCAGCAGCTTGGGGGAGCATACAGATACGCAGTATTTT,CASSLGEHTDTQYF,TRBJ2-3,TRBV5-4,NA,NA
TGTGCCAGCAGCTACACAGCTAACTATGGCTACACCTTC,CASSYTANYGYTF,TRBJ1-2,TRBV27,NA,NA
TGCGCCAGCAGCCAAGCCCCTAGCAGGCCCAACTATGGCTACACCTTC,CASSQAPSRPNYGYTF,TRBJ1-2,TRBV4-1,NA,NA
TGTGCCAGCACCCCGCAGCATGGGACTAGGAGTTCCTACGAGCAGTACTTC,CASTPQHGTRSSYEQYF,TRBJ2-7,TRBV28,TRBD2,NA
TGTGCCAGCAGTGACTCGACAGGGGGTGGCTACACCTTC,CASSDSTGGGYTF,TRBJ1-2,TRBV6-4,TRBD1,NA
TGTGCCAGCAGTTCAGGACAGGGCGATGAGCAGTTCTTC,CASSSGQGDEQFF,TRBJ2-1,TRBV7-6,TRBD1,NA
TGCGCCAGCAGCTTGGGACTAGCGGGAGGGACAGATACGCAGTATTTT,CASSLGLAGGTDTQYF,TRBJ2-3,TRBV5-1,TRBD2,NA
TGTGCCAGCAGTTTTTCTGTCGACGGGGAGGAGGGGGAGCAGTACTTC,CASSFSVDGEEGEQYF,TRBJ2-7,TRBV27,NA,NA
TGTGCCAGCTCACCACCGGGACTACCCTCCTACAATGAGCAGTTCTTC,CASSPPGLPSYNEQFF,TRBJ2-1,TRBV18,TRBD2,NA
TGTGCCAGCAGTGAATCCACGGGACAGAGAACTGGAAACACCATATATTTT,CASSESTGQRTGNTIYF,TRBJ1-3,TRBV6-1,TRBD1,NA
TGTGCCAGCTCACGGGACAGTAACACTGAAGCTTTCTTT,CASSRDSNTEAFF,TRBJ1-1,TRBV18,TRBD1,once
TGTGCCATCAGTGAGCAGGTCGAGCAGTACTTC,CAISEQVEQYF,TRBJ2-7,TRBV10-3,NA,NA
TGTGCCAGCAGTAAAAGACAGGGGTCCCACTACGAGCAGTACTTC,CASSKRQGSHYEQYF,TRBJ2-7,TRBV7-8,TRBD1,NA
TGTGCCAGCAGCGCCCCGGGACAGGGGAACGAAAAACTGTTTTTT,CASSAPGQGNEKLFF,TRBJ1-4,TRBV4-2,TRBD1,NA
TGTGCCAGCAGCACGGGGACGAACACCGGGGAGCTGTTTTTT,CASSTGTNTGELFF,TRBJ2-2,TRBV5-5,NA,NA
TGTGCCAGCAGCTACGAGCGGGGGAGAGGAGGGACCCAGTACTTC,CASSYERGRGGTQYF,TRBJ2-5,TRBV7-9,TRBD2,NA
TGCGCCAGCAGCTTGACAGCCCCAGATACGCAGTATTTT,CASSLTAPDTQYF,TRBJ2-3,TRBV5-1,NA,NA
TGCGCCAGCAGCATTCCGGACAGGGTGAACACTGAAGCTTTCTTT,CASSIPDRVNTEAFF,TRBJ1-1,TRBV5-1,TRBD1,NA
TGTGCCAGCAGCTTAAGTGGGACAGGCTCTGGGGCCAACATCCTGACTTTC,CASSLSGTGSGANILTF,TRBJ2-6,TRBV7-9,TRBD1,NA
TGTGCCACCAGCAGAGAGGCTAGCGGCTACAATGAGCAGTTCTTC,CATSREASGYNEQFF,TRBJ2-1,TRBV15,TRBD2,NA
TGTGCTAGCAGCTTAACCCCCCGACAGGGGGCTCAAGAGACCCAGTACTTC,CASSLTPRQGAQETQYF,TRBJ2-5,TRBV7-7,TRBD1,NA
TGTGCCAGCAGCCAAGGACAGGTTCTTACAGATACGCAGTATTTT,CASSQGQVLTDTQYF,TRBJ2-3,TRBV7-9,TRBD1,NA
TGTGCCAGCAGTTTGGGGGGAGGAGGCATTCAGTACTTC,CASSLGGGGIQYF,TRBJ2-4,TRBV27,NA,NA
TGTGCCAGCAGTTACCCAGACAGAAATGAGCAGTTCTTC,CASSYPDRNEQFF,TRBJ2-1,TRBV6-5,NA,NA
TGTGCCAGCAGCGCTCACAGGGGAGGCTCTAATGAAAAACTGTTTTTT,CASSAHRGGSNEKLFF,TRBJ1-4,TRBV9,TRBD1,NA
TGTGCCAGTAGTATTGAGTCGGGGGTAAGATTCAATCAGCCCCAGCATTTT,CASSIESGVRFNQPQHF,TRBJ1-5,TRBV19,NA,NA
TGCGCCAGCAGCTTGGATTGGGTTGGAGCAGGGGGATCCTACGAGCAGTACTTC,CASSLDWVGAGGSYEQYF,TRBJ2-7,TRBV5-1,TRBD1,NA
TGTGCCAGCAGCAAAGGGGAGCGGGTACTACCCTACGAGCAGTACTTC,CASSKGERVLPYEQYF,TRBJ2-7,TRBV21-1,NA,NA
TGTGCCAGTAGTATTCCCGCCCAGCGGGAGACCCAGTACTTC,CASSIPAQRETQYF,TRBJ2-5,TRBV19,NA,NA
TGTGCCAGCAGTCGAGGGGACTCACCCCGTCATACGCAGTATTTT,CASSRGDSPRHTQYF,TRBJ2-3,TRBV28,NA,NA
TGTGCCAGCAGCAGAACAGGGGAAGAGACCCAGTACTTC,CASSRTGEETQYF,TRBJ2-5,TRBV5-6,TRBD1,NA
TGTGCCAGTAGTATAGCCGGGGAAGAGACCCAGTACTTC,CASSIAGEETQYF,TRBJ2-5,TRBV19,NA,NA
TGTGCCAGCAGCTTACCCGGGACACCGAACACCGGGGAGCTGTTTTTT,CASSLPGTPNTGELFF,TRBJ2-2,TRBV7-6,NA,once
TGTGCCAGCAGTCGGAACAGGGGGAACGAGCAGTACTTC,CASSRNRGNEQYF,TRBJ2-7,TRBV27,TRBD1,few
TGTGCCAGCAGCCTGGGAGGGCTGGGTGGGAATGAGCAGTTCTTC,CASSLGGLGGNEQFF,TRBJ2-1,TRBV5-6,TRBD2,NA
TGTGCCAGCAGCTTGGCGCTCAGGGCAAACACTGAAGCTTTCTTT,CASSLALRANTEAFF,TRBJ1-1,TRBV5-6,NA,NA
TGTGCCAGCAGTTACTCGAGCGTCGGAGGGCAGTATTTT,CASSYSSVGGQYF,TRBJ2-3,TRBV6-5,NA,once
TGCGCCAGCAGTGAGAGCGACAGGGGCTCTGGAAACACCATATATTTT,CASSESDRGSGNTIYF,TRBJ1-3,TRBV10-2,TRBD1,NA
TGTGCCAGTAATCTTCGGGCAGGGGGCCAGCCCCAGCATTTT,CASNLRAGGQPQHF,TRBJ1-5,TRBV19,TRBD1,NA
TGTGCCAGTAGTAGGGCCTCCTATTTCCGAGCCGTAAACATTCAGTACTTC,CASSRASYFRAVNIQYF,TRBJ2-4,TRBV19,NA,NA
TGTGCCAGCAGCTCCGGGAGCAGTTATAGCAATCAGCCCCAGCATTTT,CASSSGSSYSNQPQHF,TRBJ1-5,TRBV5-6,NA,NA
TGTGCCAGCAGTTCCCAGACAGGGCTAGGTCGAGGCGATGAAAAACTGTTTTTT,CASSSQTGLGRGDEKLFF,TRBJ1-4,TRBV27,TRBD1,NA
TGTGCCACCAGCAGAGGGGCATTCCGCACTGAAGCTTTCTTT,CATSRGAFRTEAFF,TRBJ1-1,TRBV15,NA,few
TGTGCCAGCAGTTACCCTTGGGACAGCCCATACGAGCAGTACTTC,CASSYPWDSPYEQYF,TRBJ2-7,TRBV6-5,TRBD1,NA